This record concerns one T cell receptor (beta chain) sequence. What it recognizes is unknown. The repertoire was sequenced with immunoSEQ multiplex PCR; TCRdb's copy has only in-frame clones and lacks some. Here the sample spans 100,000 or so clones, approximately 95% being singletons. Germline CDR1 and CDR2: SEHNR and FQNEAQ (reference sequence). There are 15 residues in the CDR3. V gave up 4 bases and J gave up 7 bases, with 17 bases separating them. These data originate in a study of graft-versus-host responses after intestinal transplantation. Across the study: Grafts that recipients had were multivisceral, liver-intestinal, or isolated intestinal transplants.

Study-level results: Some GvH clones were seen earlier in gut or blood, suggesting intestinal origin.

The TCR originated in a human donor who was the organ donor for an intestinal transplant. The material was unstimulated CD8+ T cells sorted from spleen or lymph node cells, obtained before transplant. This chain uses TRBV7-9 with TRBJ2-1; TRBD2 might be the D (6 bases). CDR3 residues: CASSSSGRNGNEQFF. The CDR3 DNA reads TGTGCCAGCAGCTCCTCCGGGAGAAATGGGAATGAGCAGTTCTTC.